This record concerns one T cell receptor beta chain sequence. This entry is derived from a study of OX40 agonist ivuxolimab in advanced cancers. Study-level information: Those enrolled were approximately 83% male, with a mean age of about 60 years and ages from roughly 20 to 85. Enrollees could have had prior anti-PD-1, anti-PD-L1 or anti-CTLA-4 therapy, which approximately 38% had received. Partial responses occurred in Three dose-escalation patients, one with hepatocellular carcinoma and two with cutaneous melanoma.

The CDR3 consists of 15 residues. Germline V gives CDR1 LGHNA, CDR2 YNFKEQ. Trimming removed 0 bases from V and 4 bases from J, with 10 bases in between. Sequenced by immunoSEQ multiplex PCR; TCRdb stores in-frame clones only, minus some. The sample contains 60,000 to 75,000 clones, about 89% of which appear only once. Systemic immunosuppression or autoimmune disease history was grounds to exclude patients. The clonotype originates from an adult with an advanced solid tumor such as melanoma, head and neck, liver or kidney cancer. The chain is built from TRBV4-2 and TRBJ2-1, with D possibly being TRBD2 (5 bases). The specimen was CD4+ or CD8+ T cells sorted from blood, collected in a trial of the OX40 agonist ivuxolimab. The CDR3 DNA reads TGTGCCAGCAGCCAAGATATAGCGTCGTACAATGAGCAGTTCTTC. Translated: CASSQDIASYNEQFF.